The 18 T cell receptor beta chains presented below share a single source sample, sequenced in a study of CD8+ T cells in alopecia areata. RNA was isolated and reverse transcribed to cDNA, the sequencing template. TCRdb's copy holds only in-frame clones and misses some; the assay was immunoSEQ multiplex PCR. The table shows approximately 99,000 clones, with around 59% occurring only once. Sequencing was performed on CD8+ T cells sorted from blood. Receptors were obtained from a human donor in good health.

There are a few counts of this clone. The V call is TRBV30, the J call TRBJ1-2; D is uncertain. Germline CDR1 reads GTSNPN; CDR2 reads SVGIG (reference sequence). Trimming took 2 bases from V and 12 from J, leaving 19 bases between them. The CDR3 totals 13 residues. CDR3 sequence: CAWSYIGAQVDTF. CDR3 in DNA: TGTGCCTGGAGTTATATAGGAGCCCAGGTGGACACCTTC.

The chain links TRBV23-1 to TRBJ1-2, with D perhaps TRBD1 (6 bases). TRBV23-1 qualifies as an ORF whose function is uncertain. The CDR3 totals 12 residues. Trimming took off 9 bases at V and 8 bases at J, with 16 bases between the two ends. The CDR3 loop reads CARDHRETGYTF. CDR3 nucleotide sequence: TGCGCCAGGGACCACAGGGAGACAGGCTACACCTTC.

The chain has TRBV15 and TRBJ2-7; 7 positions agree with TRBD2. Looked up from germline, CDR1 is LNHNV and CDR2 is YYDKDF (reference sequence). This CDR3 is 16 amino acids long. The V gene end was trimmed by 5 bases and the J gene end by 7 bases; junction bases not matched to a gene: 17. Here the CDR3 DNA reads TGTGCCACCAGCGAACTTCTTAGCGGGTTGTCTTGGGAGCAGTACTTC. The encoded protein is CATSELLSGLSWEQYF.

The genes are TRBV10-2 and TRBJ2-3; tentative D call: TRBD1 (6 bases). The V end was cut by 7 bases, the J end by 0 bases, with 11 bases between. Germline values: CDR1 WSHSY, CDR2 SAAADI. The CDR3 spans 14 residues. The CDR3 loop is CASIGTLSTDTQYF. DNA for the CDR3: TGCGCCAGCATCGGGACACTGAGCACAGATACGCAGTATTTT.

The chain combines TRBV5-6 with TRBJ1-2; D might be TRBD1 (6 bases). CDR1 SGHDT and CDR2 YYEEEE come from the germline V gene. The V gene lost 4 bases and the J gene lost 7 bases, with 14 bases spanning the gap. The CDR3 contains 13 residues. CDR3 sequence reads: CASSATGFGGYTF. CDR3 in DNA: TGTGCCAGCAGCGCAACAGGGTTCGGTGGCTACACCTTC. The variable domain in full, completed from reference TRBV5-6 and TRBJ1-2, reads DAGVTQSPTHLIKTRGQQVTLRCSPKSGHDTVSWYQQALGQGPQFIFQYYEEEERQRGNFPDRFSGHQFPNYSSELNVNALLLGDSALYLCASSATGFGGYTFGSGTRLTVV.

The chain joins TRBV10-3 to TRBJ2-3; 8 nucleotides line up with TRBD1. The trim removed 7 bases at V and 1 base at J, leaving 13 bases unmatched. Germline CDR1 reads ENHRY; CDR2 reads SYGVKD. CDR3 length equals 17 residues. The CDR3 DNA follows: TGTGCCATCAATTCCCGCCGGGACAGGAGCCGCACAGATACGCAGTATTTT. This translates into CAINSRRDRSRTDTQYF.

The V call is TRBV2, the J call TRBJ1-3, with D perhaps matching TRBD1 (5 bases). This CDR3 comprises 14 residues. CDR1 and CDR2 from the germline V gene are SNHLY and FYNNEI. The V and J ends lost 8 bases and 0 bases respectively, with 11 bases between them. CDR3 in DNA: TGTGCCAGCGAGTCAGGGTTCTCTGGAAACACCATATATTTT. Encoded protein: CASESGFSGNTIYF. The whole variable domain, remainder taken from reference TRBV2 and TRBJ1-3, is EPEVTQTPSHQVTQMGQEVILRCVPISNHLYFYWYRQILGQKVEFLVSFYNNEISEKSEIFDDQFSVERPDGSNFTLKIRSTKLEDSAMYFCASESGFSGNTIYFGEGSWLTVV.

The V and J genes are TRBV5-6 and TRBJ2-1; D perhaps matches TRBD2 (6 bases). V lost 3 bases, J lost 7 bases, and 14 bases lay in between. Germline V CDR1 and CDR2: SGHDT, YYEEEE. The CDR3 spans 14 residues. The CDR3 reads CASSWGVGRNEQFF. The CDR3 nucleotides are TGTGCCAGCAGCTGGGGGGTTGGCAGGAATGAGCAGTTCTTC. The whole variable domain, remainder taken from reference TRBV5-6 and TRBJ2-1, is DAGVTQSPTHLIKTRGQQVTLRCSPKSGHDTVSWYQQALGQGPQFIFQYYEEEERQRGNFPDRFSGHQFPNYSSELNVNALLLGDSALYLCASSWGVGRNEQFFGPGTRLTVL.

The chain is built from TRBV5-1 and TRBJ2-5; TRBD1 matches 9 bases. CDR3 size: 14 residues. From germline, CDR1 is SGHRS and CDR2 YFSETQ. V lost 2 bases to trimming and J lost 3 bases; unmatched junction nucleotides: 2. The chain's CDR3 is CASSFWTGEETQYF. In DNA, the CDR3 is TGCGCCAGCAGCTTCTGGACAGGGGAAGAGACCCAGTACTTC.

J is TRBJ2-1 and V is TRBV19, with D uncertain. Germline V CDR1 and CDR2: LNHDA, SQIVND (reference sequence). V shed 3 bases and J shed 1 base, with 4 bases lying between them. The CDR3 loop spans 13 amino acids. This CDR3 reads CASSMGSYNEQFF. DNA of the CDR3: TGTGCCAGTAGTATGGGGTCCTACAATGAGCAGTTCTTC.

The J gene is TRBJ2-1, the V gene TRBV7-6; D is uncertain. Trimming removed 0 bases from V and 4 bases from J, with 7 bases in between. The germline CDR1 and CDR2 sequences are SGHVS and FNYEAQ. CDR3 length: 14 amino acids. CDR3 sequence: CASSLAHEYNEQFF. The CDR3, as DNA: TGTGCCAGCAGCTTAGCCCACGAGTACAATGAGCAGTTCTTC.

This chain links TRBV2 with TRBJ2-2; D is perhaps TRBD1 (6 bases). The germline CDR1 and CDR2 sequences are SNHLY and FYNNEI. V dropped 3 bases and J dropped 8 bases, with 16 bases sitting between them. The CDR3 covers 15 residues. For the CDR3, the DNA is TGTGCCAGCAGTGATGGTCAGGGGTCAAGGGGGGAGCTGTTTTTT. Translation: CASSDGQGSRGELFF.

The V call is TRBV9, the J call TRBJ2-2, with D possibly matching TRBD2 (6 bases). Germline CDR1 SGDLS, CDR2 YYNGEE. Between the trimmed V and J ends, which lost 0 bases and 4 bases, there was a span of 10 bases. The CDR3 spans 15 residues. CDR3 amino acids: CASSVDGGFTGELFF. The CDR3 nucleotides read TGTGCCAGCAGCGTAGATGGAGGGTTCACCGGGGAGCTGTTTTTT.

The rearrangement uses TRBV19 and TRBJ1-5; D is perhaps TRBD1 (6 bases). Germline CDR1 is LNHDA and CDR2 is SQIVND (reference sequence). V lost 4 bases to trimming and J lost 5 bases, with 12 bases between them. The length of the CDR3 is 14 residues. CDR3 DNA sequence: TGTGCCAGTAGTACGGACAGCCTTTATCAGCCCCAGCATTTT. Translating gives CASSTDSLYQPQHF.

This clone occurred a few times. The V call is TRBV11-2, the J call TRBJ2-7; D gene unclear. The CDR3 is 15 amino acids. Germline values: CDR1 SGHAT, CDR2 FQNNGV. V was clipped by 5 bases and J by 3 bases, with 17 bases between them. DNA for the CDR3: TGTGCCAGCAGCCCTCACACCTGGTCGAACTACGAGCAGTACTTC. It specifies CASSPHTWSNYEQYF. Full variable domain (remainder filled in from reference TRBV11-2 and TRBJ2-7): EAGVAQSPRYKIIEKRQSVAFWCNPISGHATLYWYQQILGQGPKLLIQFQNNGVVDDSQLPKDRFSAERLKGVDSTLKIQPAKLEDSAVYLCASSPHTWSNYEQYFGPGTRLTVT.

The rearrangement uses TRBV29-1 and TRBJ1-1, with D unresolved. The CDR3 spans 10 residues. With 7 bases removed from V and 3 bases from J, the gap between germline ends came to 6 bases. CDR1 is SQVTM, CDR2 ANQGSEA, per germline. CDR3 in amino acids: CSAKDTEAFF. The CDR3 DNA is TGCAGCGCCAAGGACACTGAAGCTTTCTTT.

The chain carries TRBV6-5 and TRBJ2-7, with D unclear. Trimming left V 7 bases short and J 5 bases short, with 18 bases between. The CDR3 spans 14 residues. The V gene's germline CDR1 is MNHEY and CDR2 SVGAGI. CDR3 in DNA: TGTGCCAGCACCCAACACCCCTCCGGCGACGAGCAGTACTTC. Translated: CASTQHPSGDEQYF.

V usage is TRBV4-1 and J usage is TRBJ2-7; 11 bases map to TRBD2. The germline gives CDR1 MGHRA, CDR2 YSYEKL. The CDR3 has 18 amino acids. The ends lost 1 base at V and 2 bases at J; junction bases unmatched: 10. The CDR3 DNA follows: TGCGCCAGCAGCCAAGCAATCTCTAGCGGGGGGCTCACCTACGAGCAGTACTTC. It encodes CASSQAISSGGLTYEQYF.